This TCR beta chain was sequenced for a study of blood T cell repertoires in COVID-19. Study-level information: Donors in the United States, Italy and Spain gave samples during acute or convalescent COVID-19.

The V gene end was trimmed by 9 bases and the J gene end by 5 bases; junction bases not matched to a gene: 12. Germline assignment: CDR1 SEHNR and CDR2 FQNEAQ (reference sequence). This CDR3 has 14 residues. Profiling relied on immunoSEQ multiplex PCR, and the TCRdb table lists in-frame clones only, not all of them. The table includes approximately 130,000 clones, roughly 80% detected once. Those enrolled, adults aged about 18 to 89 years, came from under 25 US areas. Cohort placement rested on clinical history that participants reported themselves. All recovered Cohort 3 donors got two negative PCRs, got clearance, or saw symptom resolution.

V usage is TRBV7-9 and J usage is TRBJ1-1; 7 bases align to TRBD1. This TCR came from a man aged 25 to 45 who had recovered from COVID-19. Sequencing was carried out using PBMCs or T cells enriched from blood (not recorded which). Here the CDR3 reads CASQRTGVRTEAFF. CDR3 nucleotide sequence: TGTGCCAGTCAGCGTACAGGGGTTCGAACTGAAGCTTTCTTT.